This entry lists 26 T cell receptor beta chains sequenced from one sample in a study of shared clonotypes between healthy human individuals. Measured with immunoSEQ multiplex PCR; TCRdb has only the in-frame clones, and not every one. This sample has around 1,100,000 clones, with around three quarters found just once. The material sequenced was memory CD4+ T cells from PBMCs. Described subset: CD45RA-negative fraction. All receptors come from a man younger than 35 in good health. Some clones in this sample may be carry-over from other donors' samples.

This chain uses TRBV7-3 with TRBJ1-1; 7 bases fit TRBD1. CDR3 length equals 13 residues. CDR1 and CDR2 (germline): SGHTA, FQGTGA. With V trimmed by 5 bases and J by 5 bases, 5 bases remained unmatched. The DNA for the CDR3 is TGTGCCAGCAGCCCGGACAGGAGGACTGAAGCTTTCTTT. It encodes CASSPDRRTEAFF.

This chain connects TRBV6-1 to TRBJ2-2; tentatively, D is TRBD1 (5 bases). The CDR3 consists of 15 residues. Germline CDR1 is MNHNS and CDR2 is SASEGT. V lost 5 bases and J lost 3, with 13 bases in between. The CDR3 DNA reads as TGTGCCAGCAGTCCCAGGCAGGGATACACCGGGGAGCTGTTTTTT. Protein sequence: CASSPRQGYTGELFF.

The CDR3 DNA sequence: TGTGCCAGCAGCCAAATCCCTGATAGCGGGCCTAAGTACTTC. As protein: CASSQIPDSGPKYF. The chain couples TRBV4-2 to TRBJ2-5, with TRBD2 matching over 7 bases. The length of the CDR3 is 14 residues. From germline, CDR1 is LGHNA and CDR2 YNFKEQ. Losses at the gene ends were 2 bases for V and 12 bases for J; bases not matched to a gene: 12.

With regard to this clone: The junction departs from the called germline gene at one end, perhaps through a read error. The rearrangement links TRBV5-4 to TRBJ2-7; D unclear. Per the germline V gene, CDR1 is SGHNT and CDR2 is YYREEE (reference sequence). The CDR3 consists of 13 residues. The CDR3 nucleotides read TGTGCCAGCAGCTTACCGGGCTCCCACGAGCAGTACTTC. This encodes CASSLPGSHEQYF.

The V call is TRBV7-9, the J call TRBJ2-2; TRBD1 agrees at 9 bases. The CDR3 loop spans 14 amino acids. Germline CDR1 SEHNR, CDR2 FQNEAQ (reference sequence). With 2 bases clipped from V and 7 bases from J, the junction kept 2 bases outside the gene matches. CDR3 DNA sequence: TGTGCCAGCAGCTTAACAGGGGGCGGCGGGGAGCTGTTTTTT. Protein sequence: CASSLTGGGGELFF.

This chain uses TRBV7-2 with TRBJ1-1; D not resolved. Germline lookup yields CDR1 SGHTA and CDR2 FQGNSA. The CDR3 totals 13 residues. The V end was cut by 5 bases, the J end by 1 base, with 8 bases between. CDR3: CASSPRTNTEAFF. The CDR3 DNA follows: TGTGCCAGCAGCCCGCGAACGAACACTGAAGCTTTCTTT.

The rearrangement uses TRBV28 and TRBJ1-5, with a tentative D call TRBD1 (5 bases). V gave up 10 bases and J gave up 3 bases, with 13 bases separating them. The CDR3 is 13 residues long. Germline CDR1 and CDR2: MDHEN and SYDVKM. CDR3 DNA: TGTGCCACCGCGAGGGACCCCAATCAGCCCCAGCATTTT. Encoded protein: CATARDPNQPQHF.

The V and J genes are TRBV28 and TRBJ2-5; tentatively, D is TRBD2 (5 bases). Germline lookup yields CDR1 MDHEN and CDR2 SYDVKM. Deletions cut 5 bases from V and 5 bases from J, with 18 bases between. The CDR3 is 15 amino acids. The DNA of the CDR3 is TGTGCCAGCAGTATCGGCGGGTCCCCGAGGGAGACCCAGTACTTC. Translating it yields CASSIGGSPRETQYF.

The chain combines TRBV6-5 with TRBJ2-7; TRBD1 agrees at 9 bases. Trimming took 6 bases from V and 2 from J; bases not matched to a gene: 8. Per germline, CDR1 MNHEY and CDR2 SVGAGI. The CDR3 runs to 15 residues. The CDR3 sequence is CASSAGQGLTYEQYF. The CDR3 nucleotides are TGTGCCAGCAGCGCCGGACAGGGGTTAACCTACGAGCAGTACTTC.

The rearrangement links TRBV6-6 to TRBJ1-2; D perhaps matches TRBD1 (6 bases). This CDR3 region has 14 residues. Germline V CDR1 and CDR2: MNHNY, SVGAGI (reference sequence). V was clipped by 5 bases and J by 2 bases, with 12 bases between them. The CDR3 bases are TGTGCCAGCAGTCCGACCACAGGGAACTATGGCTACACCTTC. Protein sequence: CASSPTTGNYGYTF.

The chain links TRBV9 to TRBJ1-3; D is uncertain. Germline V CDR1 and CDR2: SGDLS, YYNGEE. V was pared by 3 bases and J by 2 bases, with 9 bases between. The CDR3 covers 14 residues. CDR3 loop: CASSGEGAGNTIYF. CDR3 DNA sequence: TGTGCCAGCAGCGGGGAGGGAGCTGGAAACACCATATATTTT.

This CDR3 reads CASSLVTGVVEKLFF. Written as DNA, the CDR3 is TGTGCCAGCAGCTTAGTGACAGGGGTTGTGGAAAAACTGTTTTTT. The chain has TRBV7-6 and TRBJ1-4; 8 nucleotides agree with TRBD1. The germline CDR1 and CDR2 sequences are SGHVS and FNYEAQ. With 1 base clipped from V and 8 bases from J, the junction kept 6 bases outside the gene matches. This CDR3 is built from 15 residues. Filled out from reference TRBV7-6 and TRBJ1-4, the complete variable domain reads GAGVSQSPRYKVTKRGQDVALRCDPISGHVSLYWYRQALGQGPEFLTYFNYEAQQDKSGLPNDRFSAERPEGSISTLTIQRTEQRDSAMYRCASSLVTGVVEKLFFGSGTQLSVL.

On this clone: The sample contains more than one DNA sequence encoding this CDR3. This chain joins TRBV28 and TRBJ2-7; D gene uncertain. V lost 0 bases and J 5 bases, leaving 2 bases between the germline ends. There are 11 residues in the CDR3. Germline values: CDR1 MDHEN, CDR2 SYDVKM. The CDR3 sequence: CASSLWDEQYF. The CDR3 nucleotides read TGTGCCAGCAGTTTATGGGACGAGCAGTACTTC.

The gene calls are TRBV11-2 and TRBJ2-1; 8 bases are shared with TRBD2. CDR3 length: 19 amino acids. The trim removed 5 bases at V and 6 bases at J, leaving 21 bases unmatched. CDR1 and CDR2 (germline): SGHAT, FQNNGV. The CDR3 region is CASSSTERFREGRGNEQFF. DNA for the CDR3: TGTGCCAGCAGCAGCACCGAGAGATTCCGGGAGGGCCGCGGCAATGAGCAGTTCTTC.

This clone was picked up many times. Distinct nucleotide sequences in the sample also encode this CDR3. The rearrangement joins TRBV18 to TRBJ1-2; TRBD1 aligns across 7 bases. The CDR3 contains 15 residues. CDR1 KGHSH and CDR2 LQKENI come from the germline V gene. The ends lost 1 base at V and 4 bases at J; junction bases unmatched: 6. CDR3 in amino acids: CASSPRPRDSYGYTF. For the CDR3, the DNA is TGTGCCAGCTCACCACGGCCCCGGGACAGCTATGGCTACACCTTC.

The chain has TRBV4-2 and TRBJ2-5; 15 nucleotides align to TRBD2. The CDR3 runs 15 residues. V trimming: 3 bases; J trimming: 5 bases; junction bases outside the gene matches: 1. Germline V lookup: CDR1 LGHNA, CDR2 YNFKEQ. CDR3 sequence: CASSHGLAGGETQYF. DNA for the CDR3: TGTGCCAGCAGCCACGGACTAGCGGGAGGGGAGACCCAGTACTTC.

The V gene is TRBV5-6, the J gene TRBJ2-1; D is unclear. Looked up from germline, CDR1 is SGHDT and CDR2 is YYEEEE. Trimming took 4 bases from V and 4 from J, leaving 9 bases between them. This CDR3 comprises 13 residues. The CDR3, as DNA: TGTGCCAGCAGCGACCAGAAATACAATGAGCAGTTCTTC. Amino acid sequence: CASSDQKYNEQFF.

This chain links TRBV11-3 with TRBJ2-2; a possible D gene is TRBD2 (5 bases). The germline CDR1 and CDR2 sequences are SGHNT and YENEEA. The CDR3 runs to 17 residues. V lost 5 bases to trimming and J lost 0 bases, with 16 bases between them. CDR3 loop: CASSNPNRETNTGELFF. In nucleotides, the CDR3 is TGTGCCAGCAGCAACCCAAACCGGGAAACGAACACCGGGGAGCTGTTTTTT.

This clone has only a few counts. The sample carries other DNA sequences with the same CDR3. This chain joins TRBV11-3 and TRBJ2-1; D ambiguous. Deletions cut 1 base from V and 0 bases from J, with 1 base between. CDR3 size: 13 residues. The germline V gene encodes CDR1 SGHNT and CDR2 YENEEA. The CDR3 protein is CASSLVSYNEQFF. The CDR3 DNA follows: TGTGCCAGCAGCTTAGTCTCCTACAATGAGCAGTTCTTC.

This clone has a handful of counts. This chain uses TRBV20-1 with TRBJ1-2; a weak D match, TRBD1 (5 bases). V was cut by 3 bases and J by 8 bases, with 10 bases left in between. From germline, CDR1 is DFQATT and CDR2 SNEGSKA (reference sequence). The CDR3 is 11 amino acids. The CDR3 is CSASHWGGYTF. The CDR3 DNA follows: TGCAGTGCTAGTCATTGGGGCGGCTACACCTTC.

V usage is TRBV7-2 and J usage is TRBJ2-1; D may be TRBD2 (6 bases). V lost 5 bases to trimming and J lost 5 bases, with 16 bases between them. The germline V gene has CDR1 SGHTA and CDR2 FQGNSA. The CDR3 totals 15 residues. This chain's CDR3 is CASSQGLWGDNEQFF. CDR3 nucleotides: TGTGCCAGCAGCCAGGGCCTATGGGGGGACAATGAGCAGTTCTTC.

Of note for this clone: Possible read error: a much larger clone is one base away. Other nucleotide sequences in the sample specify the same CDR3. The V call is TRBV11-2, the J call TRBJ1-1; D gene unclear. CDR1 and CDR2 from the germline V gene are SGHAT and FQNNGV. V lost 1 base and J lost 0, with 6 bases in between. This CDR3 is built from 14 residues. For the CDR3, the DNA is TGTGCCAGCAGCTTAGTCGGATTGAACACTGAAGCTTTCTTT. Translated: CASSLVGLNTEAFF.

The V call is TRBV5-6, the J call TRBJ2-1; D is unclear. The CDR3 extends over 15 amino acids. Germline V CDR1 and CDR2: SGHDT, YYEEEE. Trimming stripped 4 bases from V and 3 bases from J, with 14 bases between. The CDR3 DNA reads TGTGCCAGCAGCCTGGGCCAGGTAATCTACAATGAGCAGTTCTTC. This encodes CASSLGQVIYNEQFF.

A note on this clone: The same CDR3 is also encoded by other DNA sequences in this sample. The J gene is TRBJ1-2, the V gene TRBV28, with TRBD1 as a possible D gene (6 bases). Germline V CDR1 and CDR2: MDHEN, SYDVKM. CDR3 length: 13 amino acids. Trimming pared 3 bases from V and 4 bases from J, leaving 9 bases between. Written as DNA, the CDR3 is TGTGCCAGCAGTTTGCCCAGGGGCTATGGCTACACCTTC. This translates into CASSLPRGYGYTF.

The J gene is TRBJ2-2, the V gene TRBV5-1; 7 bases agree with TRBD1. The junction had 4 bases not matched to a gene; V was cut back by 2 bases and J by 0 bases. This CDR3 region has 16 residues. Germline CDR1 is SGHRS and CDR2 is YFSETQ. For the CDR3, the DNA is TGCGCCAGCAGCTTCGGACAGGCCGCGAACACCGGGGAGCTGTTTTTT. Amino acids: CASSFGQAANTGELFF.

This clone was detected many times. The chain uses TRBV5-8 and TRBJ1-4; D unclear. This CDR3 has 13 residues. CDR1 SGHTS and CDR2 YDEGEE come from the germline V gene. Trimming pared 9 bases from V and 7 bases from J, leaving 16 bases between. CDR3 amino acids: CATRAISGEKLFF. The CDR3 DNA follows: TGTGCCACCCGGGCGATTTCTGGTGAAAAACTGTTTTTT.